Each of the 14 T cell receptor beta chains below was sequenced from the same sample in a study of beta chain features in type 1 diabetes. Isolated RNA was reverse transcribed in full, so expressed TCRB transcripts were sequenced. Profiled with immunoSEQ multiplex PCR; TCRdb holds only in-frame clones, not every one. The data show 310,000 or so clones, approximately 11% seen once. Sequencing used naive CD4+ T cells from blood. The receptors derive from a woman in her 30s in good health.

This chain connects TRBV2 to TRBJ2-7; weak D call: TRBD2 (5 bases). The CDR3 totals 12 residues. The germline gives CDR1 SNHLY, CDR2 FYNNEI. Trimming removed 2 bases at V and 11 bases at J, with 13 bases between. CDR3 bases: TGTGCCAGCAGTGAAAAATGGACTGTGAAGTACTTC. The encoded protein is CASSEKWTVKYF.

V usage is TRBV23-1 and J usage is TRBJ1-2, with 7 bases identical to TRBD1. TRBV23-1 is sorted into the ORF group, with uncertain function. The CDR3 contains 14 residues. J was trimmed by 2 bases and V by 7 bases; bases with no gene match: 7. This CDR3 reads CASNYTGANYGYTF. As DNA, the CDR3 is TGCGCCAGCAATTATACAGGGGCGAACTATGGCTACACCTTC.

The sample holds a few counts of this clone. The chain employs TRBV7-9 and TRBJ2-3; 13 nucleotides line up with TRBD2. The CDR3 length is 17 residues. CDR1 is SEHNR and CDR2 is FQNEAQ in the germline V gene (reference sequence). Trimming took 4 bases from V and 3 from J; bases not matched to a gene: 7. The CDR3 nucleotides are TGTGCCAGCAGCTCATACGGGACTAGCGGGAATACAGATACGCAGTATTTT. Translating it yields CASSSYGTSGNTDTQYF. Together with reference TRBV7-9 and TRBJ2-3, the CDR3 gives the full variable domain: DTGVSQNPRHKITKRGQNVTFRCDPISEHNRLYWYRQTLGQGPEFLTYFQNEAQLEKSRLLSDRFSAERPKGSFSTLEIQRTEQGDSAMYLCASSSYGTSGNTDTQYFGPGTRLTVL.

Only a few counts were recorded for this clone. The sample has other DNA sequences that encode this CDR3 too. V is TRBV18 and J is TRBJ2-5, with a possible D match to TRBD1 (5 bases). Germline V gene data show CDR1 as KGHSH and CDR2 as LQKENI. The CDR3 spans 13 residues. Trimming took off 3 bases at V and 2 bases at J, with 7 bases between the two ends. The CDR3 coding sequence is TGTGCCAGCTCACCGCAGGGTCAAGAGACCCAGTACTTC. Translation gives CASSPQGQETQYF.

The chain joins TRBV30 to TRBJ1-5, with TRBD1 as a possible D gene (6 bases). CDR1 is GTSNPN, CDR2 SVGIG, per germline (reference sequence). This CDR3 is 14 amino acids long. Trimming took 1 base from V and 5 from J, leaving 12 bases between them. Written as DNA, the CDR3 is TGTGCCTGGAGTGGTCCGGGGGGCGATCAGCCCCAGCATTTT. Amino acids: CAWSGPGGDQPQHF. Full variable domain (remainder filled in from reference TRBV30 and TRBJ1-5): SQTIHQWPATLVQPVGSPLSLECTVEGTSNPNLYWYRQAAGRGLQLLFYSVGIGQISSEVPQNLSASRPQDRQFILSSKKLLLSDSGFYLCAWSGPGGDQPQHFGDGTRLSIL.

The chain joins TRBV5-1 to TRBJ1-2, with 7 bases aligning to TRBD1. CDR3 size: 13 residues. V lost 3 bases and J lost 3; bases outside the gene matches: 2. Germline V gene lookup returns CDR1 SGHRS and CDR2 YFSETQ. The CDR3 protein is CASSSDRDYGYTF. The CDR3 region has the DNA TGCGCCAGCAGCTCCGACAGGGACTATGGCTACACCTTC.

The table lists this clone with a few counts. In nucleotides, the CDR3 is TGTGCCTGGAGCCCCTCGGGTAGGGGTAGCAATCAGCCCCAGCATTTT. It codes for CAWSPSGRGSNQPQHF. The chain combines TRBV30 with TRBJ1-5; a possible D gene is TRBD1 (5 bases). Germline V CDR1 and CDR2: GTSNPN, SVGIG (reference sequence). The CDR3 contains 16 residues. The V end was cut by 3 bases, the J end by 0 bases, with 15 bases between.

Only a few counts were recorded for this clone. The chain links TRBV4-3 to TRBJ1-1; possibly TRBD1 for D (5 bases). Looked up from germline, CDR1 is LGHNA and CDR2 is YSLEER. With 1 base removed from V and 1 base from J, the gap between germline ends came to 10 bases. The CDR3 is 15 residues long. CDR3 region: CASSQGRGRNTEAFF. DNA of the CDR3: TGCGCCAGCAGCCAAGGGAGGGGTAGGAACACTGAAGCTTTCTTT.

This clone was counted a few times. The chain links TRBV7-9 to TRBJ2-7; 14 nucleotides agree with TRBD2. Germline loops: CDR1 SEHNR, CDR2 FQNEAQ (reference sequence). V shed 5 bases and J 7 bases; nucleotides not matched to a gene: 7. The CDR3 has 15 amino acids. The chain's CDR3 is CASSPTGTSGREQYF. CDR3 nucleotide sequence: TGTGCCAGCAGCCCCACCGGGACTAGCGGGAGAGAGCAGTACTTC. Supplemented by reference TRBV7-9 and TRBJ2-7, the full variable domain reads DTGVSQNPRHKITKRGQNVTFRCDPISEHNRLYWYRQTLGQGPEFLTYFQNEAQLEKSRLLSDRFSAERPKGSFSTLEIQRTEQGDSAMYLCASSPTGTSGREQYFGPGTRLTVT.

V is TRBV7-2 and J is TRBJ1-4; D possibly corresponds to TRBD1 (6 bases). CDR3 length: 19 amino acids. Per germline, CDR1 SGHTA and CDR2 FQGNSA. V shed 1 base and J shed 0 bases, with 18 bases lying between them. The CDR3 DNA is TGTGCCAGCAGCTTAGGCAGGGGCCGGCAATTGGCAACTAATGAAAAACTGTTTTTT. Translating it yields CASSLGRGRQLATNEKLFF.

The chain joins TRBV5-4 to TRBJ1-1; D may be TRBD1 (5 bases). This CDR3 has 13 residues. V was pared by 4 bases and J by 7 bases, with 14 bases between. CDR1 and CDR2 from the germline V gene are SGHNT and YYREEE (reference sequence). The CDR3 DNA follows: TGTGCCAGCAGCGGGAGGGGTGGGAATGAAGCTTTCTTT. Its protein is CASSGRGGNEAFF. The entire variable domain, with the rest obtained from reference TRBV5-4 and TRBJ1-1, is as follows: ETGVTQSPTHLIKTRGQQVTLRCSSQSGHNTVSWYQQALGQGPQFIFQYYREEENGRGNFPPRFSGLQFPNYSSELNVNALELDDSALYLCASSGRGGNEAFFGQGTRLTVV.

In DNA, the CDR3 is TGTGCCAGCAACGGGGGGAGAAGAGGCTACAATGAGCAGTTCTTC. Residues: CASNGGRRGYNEQFF. The chain recombines TRBV25-1 with TRBJ2-1, with TRBD2 identical over 7 bases. The CDR3 consists of 15 residues. CDR1 MGHDK and CDR2 SYGVNS come from the germline V gene. V lost 7 bases, J lost 3 bases, and 9 bases stayed unmatched. Combining the CDR3 with reference TRBV25-1 and TRBJ2-1 gives the whole variable domain EADIYQTPRYLVIGTGKKITLECSQTMGHDKMYWYQQDPGMELHLIHYSYGVNSTEKGDLSSESTVSRIRTEHFPLTLESARPSHTSQYLCASNGGRRGYNEQFFGPGTRLTVL.

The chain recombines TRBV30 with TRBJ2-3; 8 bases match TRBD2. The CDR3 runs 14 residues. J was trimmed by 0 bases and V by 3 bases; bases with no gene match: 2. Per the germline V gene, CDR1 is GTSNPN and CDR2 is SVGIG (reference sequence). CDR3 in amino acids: CAWRAGVSTDTQYF. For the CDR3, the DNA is TGTGCCTGGAGAGCGGGAGTTAGCACAGATACGCAGTATTTT.

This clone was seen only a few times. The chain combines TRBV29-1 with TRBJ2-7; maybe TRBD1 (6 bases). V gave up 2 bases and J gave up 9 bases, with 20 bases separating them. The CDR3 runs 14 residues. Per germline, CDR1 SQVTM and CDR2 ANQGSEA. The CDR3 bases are TGCAGCGTTGAACGGGGCAGGGGAAGCCTCGGGCAGTACTTC. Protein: CSVERGRGSLGQYF.